Given below is one T cell receptor beta chain in context. Its cognate antigen has yet to be identified. No clone much larger than this one lies a single base away; base qualities are absent. The immunoSEQ Assay, a bias-controlled multiplex PCR, was used to amplify TCRbeta CDR3 regions from genomic DNA. On the authors' methods: Nucleated cell counts per sample were estimated from amplification of reference gene primers within the assay. To quantify the absolute abundance of each unique TCRbeta CDR3 rearrangement, sequence reads were collapsed and filtered. For each sample, productive Simpson clonality was calculated as the square root of Simpson's diversity index over productive rearrangements. The clones in this table, taken by TCRdb from immuneACCESS, are in-frame only. Not every clone is retained; where verified, under half of the shortfall comes from an unresolved V gene, and the cause of the rest is unknown. The DNA was the basis for D and trimming; V, J and clone size are from that table. This sample comprises around 60,000 clones, approximately 90% of them detected only once. Of the sample, less than 9.5% is held by the ten largest clones.

Trimming leaves V shorter by 5 bases and J shorter by 4 bases, with the junction holding 4 bases beyond the gene matches. CDR1 and CDR2 are drawn from the germline V gene: MNHEY, SVGEGT. The CDR3 numbers 13 residues from cysteine through phenylalanine. Just CDR3 DNA is preserved here, 39 bases in frame from base 1. Whole blood was collected in K2EDTA tubes by collaborating institutions according to the institutions' own protocols. For TCRbeta analysis, collaborators shipped samples as frozen whole blood, isolated PBMCs, or DNA extracted from either of those sample types. The source of the sample is a study of blood T cell repertoires in COVID-19 (dated by TCRdb to about 2020). In terms of the full investigation: Collaborator samples came from the United States, Italy and Spain and covered acute and convalescent phases of COVID-19. Nearly every sample came with metadata listing a de-identified subject ID, COVID-19 status, age in years and sex. Samples were obtained from the ongoing ImmuneRACE study (first 160 participants) and from about 1,300 subjects provided by 6 global collaborators. The dataset comprised deeply sampled blood TCRbeta repertoires from subjects exposed to, actively infected with, or recovered from COVID-19. Where available, HLA class I and class II types were taken from metadata supplied by the sample provider and were not determined by assay-based typing. The material from the prospective study consisted of cDNA or gDNA derived from T cells, B-cell-depleted T cells, or PBMCs. The repertoires were made available in a free public database intended to serve as a resource for research on the immune response to SARS-CoV-2.

General conclusions and limits of the study: Clinical and demographic metadata were provided uncurated, with the amount varying by source and participant.

The sequence came from a woman of 80 years or more with active COVID-19. Specimen: peripheral blood. The V and J genes are TRBV6-2 or TRBV6-3 and TRBJ1-1, and 7 bases in between align with TRBD1. The CDR3 region reads CASSDRVATEAFF. The DNA is as follows: TGTGCCAGCAGTGACAGGGTAGCCACTGAAGCTTTCTTT.